This TCR beta chain stems from a study of T-cell reconstitution after alpha-beta-depleted transplantation in children. Findings and caveats of the study: There were some patients whose high TCRbeta diversity at day 60 came from surviving recipient T cells and thymic progenitors. At one year after transplant, newly produced T cells mostly accounted for T-cell counts and diversity. Several hundred expanded graft clones reportedly supplied alpha-beta T cells about two months after transplant.

Unique molecular identifiers were incorporated into the prepared TCRbeta library. Each CDR3 protein gets one entry after TCRdb re-called the PCR reads with MiXCR. The table records about 210,000 distinct CDR3 sequences, more than 15% of them present only once. Points on this clonotype: Antigen unknown.

This CDR3 is built from 18 residues. Looked up from germline, CDR1 is MNHEY and CDR2 is SVGAGI. J lost 0 bases, V lost 2 bases, and 7 bases had no gene match. Sequenced material: PBMCs, mostly from graft donor cells, taken 360 days after TCRalphabeta/CD19-depleted stem cell transplant. The rearrangement uses TRBV6-5 and TRBJ2-6, with 7 bases aligning to TRBD1. This receptor was obtained from a male patient aged 2-10 years who had a stem cell transplant for acute lymphoblastic leukemia, so the T cells may come from the graft donor. CDR3 sequence reads: CASSYPGQSFSGANVLTF. The CDR3 region has the DNA TGTGCCAGCAGTTACCCGGGACAGAGTTTCTCTGGGGCCAACGTCCTGACTTTC.